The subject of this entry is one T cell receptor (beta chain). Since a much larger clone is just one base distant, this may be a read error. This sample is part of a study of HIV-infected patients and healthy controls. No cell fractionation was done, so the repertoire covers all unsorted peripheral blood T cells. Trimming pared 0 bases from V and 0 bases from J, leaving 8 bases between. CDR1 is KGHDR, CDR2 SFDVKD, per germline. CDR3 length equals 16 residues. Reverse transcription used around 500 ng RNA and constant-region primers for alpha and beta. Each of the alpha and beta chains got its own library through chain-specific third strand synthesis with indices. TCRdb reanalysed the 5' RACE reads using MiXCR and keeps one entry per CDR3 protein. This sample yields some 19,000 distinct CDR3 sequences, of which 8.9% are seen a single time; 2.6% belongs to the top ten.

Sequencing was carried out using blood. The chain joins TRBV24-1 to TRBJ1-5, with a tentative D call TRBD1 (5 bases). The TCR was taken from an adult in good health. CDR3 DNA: TGTGCCACCAGTGATTTGAGGACATATAGCAATCAGCCCCAGCATTTT. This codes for CATSDLRTYSNQPQHF.